This TCR beta chain appears in the sequencing data of a study of blood T cell repertoires in COVID-19. TCRdb's copy holds only in-frame clones and misses some; the assay was immunoSEQ multiplex PCR. This sample yields 220,000 or so clones, of which around 83% are seen a single time; around 8% belongs to the top ten. This CDR3 contains 12 residues. Germline CDR1 and CDR2: LNHDA and SQIVND (reference sequence). V gave up 6 bases and J gave up 4 bases, with 8 bases separating them. The receptor was isolated from a woman of 80 years or more with COVID-19, enrolled during active disease. This chain joins TRBV19 and TRBJ2-3, with D hard to call. The sequencing input was peripheral blood. Written as DNA, the CDR3 is TGTGCCAGTAGCCCCACTGCAGATACGCAGTATTTT. Translating gives CASSPTADTQYF.